There are many counts of the clone carrying this T cell receptor beta chain. Its target is not known. This sample is part of a study of T-cell memory formation after mild COVID-19. Trimming at V came to 3 bases and at J to 3 bases, leaving 3 bases not matched to a gene. Germline-derived CDR1 and CDR2 are SGDLS and YYNGEE. The CDR3 has 14 amino acids. Overall study results and limits: The study found balanced CD4/CD8 in clones contracting day 15 to 85 and a CD4+ lean in later expanders. For second-wave clones that peaked at day 37, SARS-CoV-2 specificity went unverified.

5'RACE primed at constant segments yielded TCR alpha and TCR beta cDNA libraries bearing sample barcodes and UMIs. Each CDR3 protein gets one entry after TCRdb re-called the 5' RACE reads with MiXCR. The data contain fewer than 95,000 distinct CDR3 sequences, about 14% of them seen just once; the ten biggest clones take up 39%. Specimen: PBMCs or a T cell subset sorted from them (not recorded which). This chain connects TRBV9 to TRBJ2-1, with 7 nucleotides matching TRBD1. The sequence came from a man younger than 35 who had mild COVID-19 (a few samples of this study predate the infection). Cell type and time point are not known. CDR3 sequence: CASSGRQGYNEQFF. The CDR3 region has the DNA TGTGCCAGCAGCGGACGACAGGGCTACAATGAGCAGTTCTTC.